This TCR beta chain was captured in a study of blood T cells in healthy people across ages (dated by TCRdb to 2015 to 2017). Regarding the complete study: In model experiments, roughly one uniquely barcoded TCR beta cDNA molecule per two T cells was captured by template switching. Two additional independent replicas of 1 million unique cDNA reads from the same blood draw were analyzed for two donors (one aged 18 to 30 and one aged 80 or older). Age-related changes in TCR beta repertoire diversity were measured in the study by deep sequencing normalized with unique cDNA molecular identifiers. Four age groups were formed from the donors: young (average 16 years), middle-aged (approximately 40), aged (roughly 56) and long-lived (less than 85). The study at large found these results: Donor CMV infection status was unknown, potentially confounding age-related changes in expanded clonotypes. Observed TCR beta diversity per million T cells fell roughly linearly with age, and a significant reduction was already apparent by age roughly 41. Conclusive comparison of naive and antigen-experienced compartments was prevented by the profiling of bulk unsorted PBMCs. A strong correlation was found between observed TCR beta diversity and the percentage of naive T cells measured by flow cytometry. Compared with the aged group, the long-lived group had more naive CD4+ T cells, fewer expanded clones and increased TCR diversity, a pattern suggesting age selection. Estimates of total diversity from one million sequenced T cells were regarded as lower bounds and underestimates.

This clonotype came up many times. No cognate antigen has been identified for it. One base away there is no much larger clone; base qualities are not given. Libraries were constructed by 5' RACE. Sequencing relied on an Illumina HiSeq 2500. A second roughly 7 to 11 cycle PCR used a sample-barcoded 5' primer and a J-beta primer mix. Each TCR beta cDNA molecule received a unique molecular identifier from a template-switch 5' adaptor carrying 12 random nucleotides. Each sample yielded at least 2.5 million CDR3-containing paired-end reads. First-strand cDNA was synthesized from all RNA with the Mint cDNA synthesis kit, primed by a TRBC-specific oligonucleotide. After uracil-DNA glycosylase treatment, a first 18-cycle PCR used universal primers M1SS and BC2_uni_R on all cDNA. Per the original workflow: For normalization, 1 million high-quality reads were randomly selected from each sample, with every read carrying a distinct molecular identifier. Instead of being binned into consensus sequences, reads that shared molecular identifiers were thrown out. MiTCR, with a Q25 quality threshold and the strictest error-elimination algorithm, was used for CDR3 identification, clonotype clustering and error correction. Lower-bound total TCR beta diversity was estimated with a nonparametric unseen species model using Euler transformation. TCRdb itself trimmed the public reads at Q25 with fastp, ran MiXCR and retained productive beta chains. Every CDR3 protein is listed once, alongside the most common genes and DNA of its rows. The V and J calls were not made by the authors but by TCRdb's processing. The sample table records roughly 560,000 distinct CDR3 sequences; about 25% of these occur just once. The ten largest clones represent roughly 9.4% of the sample.

Its CDR3 holds 12 amino acids, cysteine through phenylalanine. Of all the DNA, just the CDR3 is kept, 36 bases in frame from base 1. The germline V gene encodes CDR1 SGHDN and CDR2 FVKESK. V is pared back by 4 bases and J by 3 bases, with 7 bases lying between the germline termini. Systemically healthy Caucasian individuals from Russia, 35 to 50 in total and aged about 6 to 100 years, were included as donors. Each donor gave about 9.7 milliliters of peripheral blood, drawn into EDTA-treated Vacutainer tubes. Ficoll-Paque density-gradient centrifugation was used to isolate PBMCs, with at least 7 million obtained per sample. Total RNA, at least 6 micrograms per sample, was extracted from PBMCs with Trizol reagent. For every donor, an aliquot of PBMCs went through flow cytometry to measure the percentages of naive CD45RAhigh/CD27high T cells. Another study also made use of these data, one on T cells of mothers and their children. As the second paper documents: Nine systemically healthy Caucasian individuals, comprising three mothers and their six children, were included as donors. cDNA synthesis used all of the extracted RNA, with 1.5 ug of RNA in each 15 ul reaction. In the second PCR, sample barcodes and 2-4 random nucleotides were introduced via the M1S primer. Over 8 million TCR beta CDR3 reads came from each mother, compared with some 3 million reads from each child. Thymic selection similarly shapes TCR recombination output in related and unrelated pairs, with minor effect from inherited differences. Normalized repertoire overlap was always found to be slightly, but never significantly, higher in related mother-child pairs than in unrelated mother-child pairs. No persistent microchimeric T cell clones were found, with a detection sensitivity of around 100 clones per million clonotypes. In the study, deep NGS was used to compare the TCR beta repertoires of mothers and children, and features distinguishing related mother-child pairs from unrelated individuals were sought. Mothers averaged around 43 +/- 4 years of age and children averaged approximately 11 +/- 4 years. After adapters were ligated using NEBNext reagents, the libraries underwent 100+100 nt paired-end sequencing on an Illumina HiSeq 2000. To avoid cross-contamination, the mother libraries and the child libraries were prepared a month apart and sequenced in separate runs. For each donor, between about 450,000 and 2,300,000 distinct TCR beta clonotypes were identified. Naive TCR beta clonotypes were estimated from low-frequency clonotypes matched to each donor's FACS-determined naive share, without sorting.

This chain is built from TRBV14 and TRBJ2-7; the D gene assignment is ambiguous. This sequence originates from a boy between 10 and 17 years old in good health. Source material: blood. CDR3 protein: CASSPSFYEQYF. The sequence in DNA is TGTGCCAGCAGCCCGTCGTTCTACGAGCAGTACTTC.